This entry lists 18 T cell receptor beta chains sequenced from one sample in a study of cytomegalovirus exposure and HLA in healthy donors. The PCR employed 60 Vbeta primers together with 13 Jbeta primers. Sequencing used immunoSEQ multiplex PCR; TCRdb keeps in-frame clones, though not all of them. The sample lists around 140,000 clones; 78% were seen once. The sample taken for sequencing was PBMCs. The receptor source for this set is a woman aged 18 to 35 in good health and CMV-seronegative.

Of note for this clone: A much more abundant neighbour one base away suggests this may be a read error. The chain is built from TRBV25-1 and TRBJ2-1; 11 bases align to TRBD2. Germline lookup yields CDR1 MGHDK and CDR2 SYGVNS. The CDR3 totals 14 residues. V lost 5 bases to trimming and J lost 7 bases; unmatched junction nucleotides: 4. This CDR3 reads CASSLAGGPNEQFF. CDR3 nucleotides: TGTGCCAGCAGTTTAGCGGGAGGGCCTAATGAGCAGTTCTTC.

V gene TRBV18 combines with J gene TRBJ2-1, with 10 bases lining up with TRBD2. Germline CDR1 KGHSH, CDR2 LQKENI. This CDR3 is built from 16 residues. Trimming removed 0 bases from V and 8 bases from J; junction bases left unmatched: 7. The CDR3 loop is CASSPPLAGVGHEQFF. The DNA of the CDR3 is TGTGCCAGCTCACCACCTCTAGCGGGAGTGGGCCATGAGCAGTTCTTC.

This clone was detected once. The chain combines TRBV10-3 with TRBJ2-7; D is perhaps TRBD2 (6 bases). The CDR3 is 14 residues long. Germline V gene sequence: CDR1 ENHRY, CDR2 SYGVKD. V was pared by 2 bases and J by 3 bases, with 11 bases between. This CDR3 is CAISEMKEGYEQYF. For the CDR3, the DNA is TGTGCCATCAGTGAGATGAAGGAGGGCTACGAGCAGTACTTC.

The chain has TRBV30 and TRBJ1-4; 9 bases fit TRBD1. V trimming: 1 base; J trimming: 8 bases; junction bases outside the gene matches: 5. In germline, CDR1 is GTSNPN, CDR2 SVGIG (reference sequence). There are 14 residues in the CDR3. The CDR3 DNA is TGTGCCTGGAGTGGACAGGGGGTCGGCGAAAAACTGTTTTTT. Protein: CAWSGQGVGEKLFF.

V usage is TRBV30 and J usage is TRBJ1-1, with 11 bases lining up with TRBD1. Losses at the gene ends were 0 bases for V and 7 bases for J; bases not matched to a gene: 7. Looked up from germline, CDR1 is GTSNPN and CDR2 is SVGIG (reference sequence). The CDR3 totals 15 residues. CDR3 sequence reads: CAWSVEGTGGGEAFF. The CDR3 nucleotides read TGTGCCTGGAGTGTAGAGGGGACAGGGGGGGGTGAAGCTTTCTTT.

The chain has TRBV5-6 and TRBJ2-4, with D possibly TRBD1 on 5 matching bases. Trimming removed 0 bases at V and 3 bases at J, with 10 bases between. CDR1 and CDR2 (germline): SGHDT, YYEEEE. The CDR3 length is 15 residues. CDR3 sequence: CASSLGGYGKNIQYF. The CDR3 nucleotides are TGTGCCAGCAGCTTGGGGGGCTACGGCAAAAACATTCAGTACTTC.

The chain combines TRBV29-1 with TRBJ1-1; 7 positions match TRBD1. Germline CDR1 and CDR2: SQVTM and ANQGSEA. V lost 3 bases, J lost 11 bases, and 12 bases stayed unmatched. This CDR3 contains 13 residues. DNA for the CDR3: TGCAGCGTTGACGCAGAATACAGGGGACGCGCTTTCTTT. This translates into CSVDAEYRGRAFF.

The rearrangement links TRBV7-8 to TRBJ2-5; the D gene is possibly TRBD1 (5 bases). The CDR3 runs to 13 residues. Trimming left V 5 bases short and J 3 bases short, with 10 bases between. Germline loops: CDR1 SGHVS, CDR2 FQNEAQ. The CDR3 reads CASSRGAEETQYF. The CDR3 nucleotides are TGTGCCAGCAGCCGTGGGGCCGAAGAGACCCAGTACTTC. The full variable domain, in which reference TRBV7-8 and TRBJ2-5 provide the parts outside the CDR3, is GAGVSQSPRYKVAKRGQDVALRCDPISGHVSLFWYQQALGQGPEFLTYFQNEAQLDKSGLPSDRFFAERPEGSVSTLKIQRTQQEDSAVYLCASSRGAEETQYFGPGTRLLVL.

V and J are TRBV30 and TRBJ1-2; tentative D call: TRBD1 (6 bases). V was shortened by 5 bases and J by 8 bases, with 12 bases between the two germline ends. CDR1 and CDR2 from the germline V gene are GTSNPN and SVGIG (reference sequence). This CDR3 comprises 11 residues. The CDR3 region has the DNA TGTGCCTGGCCTCAGGGGCTCGGCTACACCTTC. Translation: CAWPQGLGYTF.

This clone was counted a few times. The V and J genes are TRBV6-5 and TRBJ1-5; D call uncertain. V was trimmed by 2 bases and J by 7 bases, leaving 9 bases between them. The germline CDR1 and CDR2 sequences are MNHEY and SVGAGI. CDR3 length: 13 residues. CDR3: CASSYSPTQPQHF. DNA of the CDR3: TGTGCCAGCAGTTACAGCCCTACGCAGCCCCAGCATTTT.

The chain couples TRBV29-1 to TRBJ1-1; a possible D gene is TRBD1 (5 bases). Germline CDR1 SQVTM, CDR2 ANQGSEA. V dropped 1 base and J dropped 5 bases, with 17 bases sitting between them. The CDR3 contains 15 residues. CDR3 residues: CSVEAPQVRGTEAFF. The CDR3 DNA reads TGCAGCGTTGAAGCCCCACAGGTCCGGGGGACTGAAGCTTTCTTT.

CDR3 coding DNA: TGTGCCTGGAGTGTACGAGGGCCCCAGCATTTT. Its protein is CAWSVRGPQHF. The V call is TRBV30, the J call TRBJ1-5; D gene unclear. Germline V CDR1 and CDR2: GTSNPN, SVGIG (reference sequence). The V end lost 0 bases, the J end lost 9 bases, and 6 bases lay between the germline ends. This CDR3 region has 11 residues.

This chain links TRBV7-2 with TRBJ2-7; 11 nucleotides line up with TRBD2. With 6 bases clipped from V and 3 bases from J, the junction kept 1 base outside the gene matches. The CDR3 has 13 amino acids. Germline CDR1 and CDR2: SGHTA and FQGNSA. The CDR3 loop reads CASSLAGGYEQYF. The CDR3, as DNA: TGTGCCAGCAGTCTAGCGGGAGGCTACGAGCAGTACTTC.

This chain connects TRBV5-1 to TRBJ1-4, with D maybe TRBD1 (5 bases). CDR1 is SGHRS and CDR2 is YFSETQ in the germline V gene. Trimming shortened V by 6 bases and J by 8 bases, and 17 bases separated the two germline ends. This CDR3 has 14 amino acids. CDR3 bases: TGCGCCAGCACCCTGGGGGACGGGGGGGAAAAACTGTTTTTT. Translated, it gives CASTLGDGGEKLFF.

As to this clone: At one boundary the junction diverges from the germline segment, which might be a read error. The genes are TRBV13 and TRBJ2-7; 10 bases are a match to TRBD2. CDR1 and CDR2 (germline): PRHDT, FYEKMQ (reference sequence). The CDR3 totals 15 residues. The CDR3 DNA reads TGTGCCAGCGGCTTCTTAGCGGGAGGAAACTACGAGCAGTACTTC. Residues: CASGFLAGGNYEQYF.

This clone occurred once. The genes are TRBV2 and TRBJ1-4, with 7 bases that match TRBD1. From germline, CDR1 is SNHLY and CDR2 FYNNEI. The CDR3 contains 15 residues. Trimming took 6 bases from V and 5 from J; bases not matched to a gene: 9. This CDR3 is CASREATGPNEKLFF. The DNA for the CDR3 is TGTGCCAGCAGGGAGGCGACAGGGCCGAATGAAAAACTGTTTTTT.

The chain carries TRBV9 and TRBJ1-1, with a tentative D call TRBD1 (5 bases). The CDR3 sequence is 14 residues long. The ends were cut back, 4 bases at V and 3 bases at J, with 13 bases in the middle. Germline-derived CDR1 and CDR2 are SGDLS and YYNGEE. The CDR3 bases are TGTGCCAGCAGCCCCCGGGGGACGGACACTGAAGCTTTCTTT. Its protein is CASSPRGTDTEAFF.

V gene TRBV7-9 combines with J gene TRBJ1-2, with no clear D. Germline V gene sequence: CDR1 SEHNR, CDR2 FQNEAQ (reference sequence). Between the trimmed V and J ends, which lost 2 bases and 8 bases, there was a span of 9 bases. This CDR3 has 12 amino acids. In DNA, the CDR3 is TGTGCCAGCAGCTTACCCTTGGAGGGCTACACCTTC. Protein: CASSLPLEGYTF.